These T cell receptor beta chains were read from a single sample in a study of tumor-infiltrating lymphocytes in primary liver carcinoma. TCRdb used MiXCR to reprocess the multiplex PCR reads, holding one entry per CDR3 protein. The sample includes just over 300,000 distinct CDR3 sequences, roughly three fifths of them seen just once. The source material was peripheral blood. The receptors come from a woman under 40 with primary liver carcinoma and hepatitis B virus infection. The CDR3 runs from the conserved cysteine through the conserved F or W. D genes are given only for firm matches.

D: .
V: TRBV11-3
J: TRBJ2-1
CDR3: CVSSLGQRGRLYEQFF

D: TRBD2
V: TRBV6-2/TRBV6-3
J: TRBJ2-1
CDR3: CASRGGTSSILGEQFF

D: TRBD2
V: TRBV4-3
J: TRBJ2-1
CDR3: CASSQASAGGLRNEQFF

D: TRBD1
V: TRBV30
J: TRBJ1-4
CDR3: CAWSRGQGLLNEKLFF

D: .
V: TRBV29-1
J: TRBJ2-7
CDR3: CSVLTNGSPTHYF

D: .
V: TRBV29-1
J: TRBJ2-5
CDR3: CSVETGGSETQYF

D: TRBD2
V: TRBV10-3
J: TRBJ2-1
CDR3: CAISESISGRRSSYNGQFF

D: TRBD2
V: TRBV6-5
J: TRBJ2-1
CDR3: CASSSSGTGEQFF

D: .
V: TRBV7-9
J: TRBJ2-7
CDR3: CASSSRPGGLYEQYF

D: TRBD2
V: TRBV6-5
J: TRBJ2-7
CDR3: CASSYSIIAGAYEQYF

D: .
V: TRBV14
J: TRBJ2-1
CDR3: CASSQERIEGNNEQFF

D: TRBD2
V: TRBV14
J: TRBJ2-1
CDR3: CASSRSDREGQFF

D: TRBD2
V: TRBV11-2
J: TRBJ2-3
CDR3: CASSFSGNIHSDTRYF

D: .
V: TRBV29-1
J: TRBJ1-2
CDR3: CSVVSPDTGGGYTF

D: .
V: TRBV6-6
J: TRBJ1-5
CDR3: CASSYFWEPQHF

D: .
V: TRBV11-3
J: TRBJ1-5
CDR3: CTNSLGGQPQHF

D: .
V: TRBV7-9
J: TRBJ1-4
CDR3: CASSPHSETNEKLFF

D: .
V: TRBV29-1
J: TRBJ1-2
CDR3: CSVGGGFGGRPDGYTF

D: .
V: TRBV4-3
J: TRBJ2-1
CDR3: CASRQNSGRGRYNEQFF

D: TRBD1
V: TRBV12-3/TRBV12-4
J: TRBJ1-5
CDR3: CASSLEDRTNQPQHF

D: TRBD2
V: TRBV5-5
J: TRBJ2-2
CDR3: CASSVRTSVTGELFF

D: .
V: TRBV12-3/TRBV12-4
J: TRBJ2-3
CDR3: CASSLGKLDTQYF

D: TRBD1
V: TRBV29-1
J: TRBJ2-7
CDR3: CSVEGRGDRGPYEQYF

D: TRBD2
V: TRBV4-1
J: TRBJ2-5
CDR3: CASSQDPPTSGRAWWQETQYF

D: .
V: TRBV6-2/TRBV6-3
J: TRBJ1-6
CDR3: CASSYTGASSPLHF

D: .
V: TRBV12-3/TRBV12-4
J: TRBJ2-1
CDR3: CASSMTKEQFF

D: .
V: TRBV11-2
J: TRBJ2-3
CDR3: CASSFDSAGSTDTQYF

D: .
V: TRBV11-2
J: TRBJ2-1
CDR3: CVSSSNRGYSGSASEQFF